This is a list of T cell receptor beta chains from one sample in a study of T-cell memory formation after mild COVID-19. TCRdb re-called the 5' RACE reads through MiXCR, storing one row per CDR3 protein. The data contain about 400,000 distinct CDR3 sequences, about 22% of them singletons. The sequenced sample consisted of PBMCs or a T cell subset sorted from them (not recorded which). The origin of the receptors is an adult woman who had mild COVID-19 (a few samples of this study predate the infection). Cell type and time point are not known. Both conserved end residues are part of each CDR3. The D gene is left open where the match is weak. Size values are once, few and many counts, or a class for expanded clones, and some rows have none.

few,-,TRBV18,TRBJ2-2,CASSSLVSNANTGELFF,TGTGCCAGCTCATCCCTCGTTTCGAACGCCAACACCGGGGAGCTGTTTTTT
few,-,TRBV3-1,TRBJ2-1,CASSQDSRNEQFF,TGTGCCAGCAGCCAAGATTCCCGGAATGAGCAGTTCTTC
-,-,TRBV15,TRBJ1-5,CATSRDEVRSNQPQHF,TGTGCCACCAGCAGAGATGAGGTTCGTAGCAATCAGCCCCAGCATTTT
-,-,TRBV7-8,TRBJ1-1,CASSLKATNTEAFF,TGTGCCAGCAGCTTAAAGGCTACGAACACTGAAGCTTTCTTT
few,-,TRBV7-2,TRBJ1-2,CASSQNRPGLMAGYTF,TGTGCCAGCAGCCAAAATCGACCGGGTCTTATGGCGGGCTACACCTTC
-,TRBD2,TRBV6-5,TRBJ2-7,CASRQREVAYEQYF,TGTGCCAGCAGGCAGCGGGAGGTTGCCTACGAGCAGTACTTC
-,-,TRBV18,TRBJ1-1,CASSPTSGAGTEAFF,TGTGCCAGCTCACCTACCTCGGGGGCGGGGACTGAAGCTTTCTTT
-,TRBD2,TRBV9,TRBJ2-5,CASSVASGREETQYF,TGTGCCAGCAGCGTAGCTAGCGGGAGGGAAGAGACCCAGTACTTC
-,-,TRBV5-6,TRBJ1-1,CASSLAGYRVF,TGTGCCAGCAGCTTGGCCGGTTATAGGGTGTTT
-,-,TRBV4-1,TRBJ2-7,CASSQEPGSSYEQYF,TGCGCCAGCAGCCAAGAACCGGGTAGCTCCTACGAGCAGTACTTC
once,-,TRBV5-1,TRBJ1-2,CASSSGGSANYGYTF,TGCGCCAGCAGCTCCGGGGGGTCTGCTAACTATGGCTACACCTTC
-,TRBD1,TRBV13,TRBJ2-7,CARTQTGVRPYEQYF,TGTGCCCGCACCCAGACAGGGGTAAGGCCCTACGAGCAGTACTTC
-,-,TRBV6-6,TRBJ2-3,CASSYQSGFRGDTQYF,TGTGCCAGCAGTTACCAAAGCGGGTTCCGGGGAGATACGCAGTATTTT
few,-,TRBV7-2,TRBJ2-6,CASSSALALSGANVLTF,TGTGCCAGCAGCTCGGCCCTAGCTCTCTCTGGGGCCAACGTCCTGACTTTC
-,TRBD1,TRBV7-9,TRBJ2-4,CASSSFRGQQAKNIQYF,TGTGCCAGCAGCTCGTTTAGGGGGCAGCAAGCCAAAAACATTCAGTACTTC
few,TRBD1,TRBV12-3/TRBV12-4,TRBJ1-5,CASSPPLTGSNQPQHF,TGTGCCAGCAGCCCTCCTTTGACAGGGAGCAATCAGCCCCAGCATTTT
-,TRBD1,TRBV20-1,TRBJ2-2,CSATDRGNTGELFF,TGCAGTGCAACGGACAGGGGGAACACCGGGGAGCTGTTTTTT
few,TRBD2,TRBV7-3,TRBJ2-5,CASSFSGGGQETQYF,TGTGCCAGCAGCTTTAGCGGGGGGGGCCAAGAGACCCAGTACTTC
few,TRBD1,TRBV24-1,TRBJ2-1,CATSDQGQGQAYNEQFF,TGTGCCACCAGTGACCAGGGACAGGGGCAGGCATACAATGAGCAGTTCTTC
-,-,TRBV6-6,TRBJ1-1,CASRLKLNTEAFF,TGTGCCAGCAGGTTAAAGTTAAACACTGAAGCTTTCTTT
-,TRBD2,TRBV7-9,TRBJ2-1,CASHTGAGVNEQFF,TGTGCCAGCCATACTGGAGCGGGGGTCAATGAGCAGTTCTTC
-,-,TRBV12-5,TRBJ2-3,CASGADSTDTQYF,TGTGCTAGTGGTGCGGACAGCACAGATACGCAGTATTTT
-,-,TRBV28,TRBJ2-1,CASHRRDRYNEQFF,TGTGCCAGCCATAGGAGGGACCGTTACAATGAGCAGTTCTTC
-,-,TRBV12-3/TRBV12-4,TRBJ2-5,CASSFVGPETQYF,TGTGCCAGCAGTTTTGTCGGCCCAGAGACCCAGTACTTC
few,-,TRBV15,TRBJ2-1,CATSRGGVSSYNEQFF,TGTGCCACCAGCAGAGGAGGGGTTAGCTCCTACAATGAGCAGTTCTTC
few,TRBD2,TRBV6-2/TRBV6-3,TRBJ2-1,CASRNRASGRYWEQFF,TGTGCCAGCAGAAACAGGGCTAGCGGGAGATATTGGGAGCAGTTCTTC
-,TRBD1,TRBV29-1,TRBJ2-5,CIVSRDRDRGETQYF,TGCATCGTTTCCCGGGACAGGGACCGGGGGGAGACCCAGTACTTC
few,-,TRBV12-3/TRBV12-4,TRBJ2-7,CASSFDRLGEQYF,TGTGCCAGCAGTTTCGACAGGCTTGGGGAGCAGTACTTC